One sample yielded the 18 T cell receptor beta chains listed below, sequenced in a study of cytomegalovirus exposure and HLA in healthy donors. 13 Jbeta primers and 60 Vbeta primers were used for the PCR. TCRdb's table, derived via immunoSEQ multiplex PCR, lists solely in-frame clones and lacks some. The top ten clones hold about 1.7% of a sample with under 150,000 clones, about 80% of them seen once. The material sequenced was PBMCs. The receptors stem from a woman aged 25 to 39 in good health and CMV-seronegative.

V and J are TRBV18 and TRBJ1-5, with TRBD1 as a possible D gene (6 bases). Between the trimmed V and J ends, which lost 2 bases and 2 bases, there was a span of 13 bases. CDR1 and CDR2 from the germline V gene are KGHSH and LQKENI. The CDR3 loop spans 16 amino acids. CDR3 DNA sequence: TGTGCCAGCTCACCAGTTGAGGCAGGGGGCAATCAGCCCCAGCATTTT. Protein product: CASSPVEAGGNQPQHF.

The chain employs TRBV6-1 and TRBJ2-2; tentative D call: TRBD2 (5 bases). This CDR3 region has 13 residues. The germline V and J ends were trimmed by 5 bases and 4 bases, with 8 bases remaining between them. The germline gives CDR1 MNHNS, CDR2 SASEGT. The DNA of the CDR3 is TGTGCCAGCAGTTCGGGGTCCACCGGGGAGCTGTTTTTT. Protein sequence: CASSSGSTGELFF.

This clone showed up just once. The CDR3 reads CASSFGTGRRDTQYF. The CDR3 DNA reads TGTGCCAGCAGCTTCGGGACAGGGAGGAGGGATACGCAGTATTTT. The rearrangement joins TRBV11-1 to TRBJ2-3, with 9 bases matching TRBD1. Germline trimming cut 3 bases from V and 6 bases from J; bases unmatched to any gene: 7. Germline CDR1 and CDR2: SGHAT and FQDESV (reference sequence). This CDR3 has 15 residues. Full variable domain (rest looked up from reference TRBV11-1 and TRBJ2-3): EAEVAQSPRYKITEKSQAVAFWCDPISGHATLYWYRQILGQGPELLVQFQDESVVDDSQLPKDRFSAERLKGVDSTLKIQPAELGDSAMYLCASSFGTGRRDTQYFGPGTRLTVL.

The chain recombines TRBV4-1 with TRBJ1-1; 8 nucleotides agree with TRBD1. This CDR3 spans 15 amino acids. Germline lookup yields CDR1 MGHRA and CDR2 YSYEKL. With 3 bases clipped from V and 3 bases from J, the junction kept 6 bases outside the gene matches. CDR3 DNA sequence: TGCGCCAGCAGCCACCACAACAGGGGGGACACTGAAGCTTTCTTT. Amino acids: CASSHHNRGDTEAFF.

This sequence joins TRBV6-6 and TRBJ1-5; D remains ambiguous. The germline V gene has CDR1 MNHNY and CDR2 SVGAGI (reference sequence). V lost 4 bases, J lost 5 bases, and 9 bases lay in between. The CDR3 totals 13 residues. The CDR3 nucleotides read TGTGCCAGCAGTTCCCGGGGAGATCAGCCCCAGCATTTT. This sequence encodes CASSSRGDQPQHF.

The CDR3 DNA reads TGTGCCAGCAGCTCGGGACTGTCCTCCTACGAGCAGTACTTC. This sequence encodes CASSSGLSSYEQYF. V usage is TRBV11-2 and J usage is TRBJ2-7; weak D call: TRBD2 (6 bases). CDR1 and CDR2 from the germline V gene are SGHAT and FQNNGV. The CDR3 has 14 amino acids. V lost 4 bases and J 0 bases, leaving 10 bases between the germline ends.

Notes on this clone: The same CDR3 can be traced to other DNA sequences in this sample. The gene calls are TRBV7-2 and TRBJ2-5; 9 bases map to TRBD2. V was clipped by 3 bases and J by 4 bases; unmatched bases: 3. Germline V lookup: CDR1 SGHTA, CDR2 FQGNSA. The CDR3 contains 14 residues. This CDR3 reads CASSLGRGGETQYF. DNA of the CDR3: TGTGCCAGCAGCTTGGGGCGGGGGGGAGAGACCCAGTACTTC. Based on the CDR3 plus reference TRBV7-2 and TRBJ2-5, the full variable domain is GAGVSQSPSNKVTEKGKDVELRCDPISGHTALYWYRQSLGQGLEFLIYFQGNSAPDKSGLPSDRFSAERTGGSVSTLTIQRTQQEDSAVYLCASSLGRGGETQYFGPGTRLLVL.

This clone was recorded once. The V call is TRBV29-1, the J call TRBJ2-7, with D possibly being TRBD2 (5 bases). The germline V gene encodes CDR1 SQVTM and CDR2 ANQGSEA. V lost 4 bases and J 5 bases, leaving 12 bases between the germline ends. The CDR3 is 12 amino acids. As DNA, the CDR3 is TGCAGCGTTGCCCCCGTGAGGGACGAGCAGTACTTC. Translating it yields CSVAPVRDEQYF.

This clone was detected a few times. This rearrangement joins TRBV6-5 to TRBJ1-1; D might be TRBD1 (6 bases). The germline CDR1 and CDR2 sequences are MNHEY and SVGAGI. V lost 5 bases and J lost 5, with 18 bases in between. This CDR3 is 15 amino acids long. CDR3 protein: CASSPAGGLRTEAFF. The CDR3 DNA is TGTGCCAGCAGTCCCGCCGGGGGGCTACGAACTGAAGCTTTCTTT.

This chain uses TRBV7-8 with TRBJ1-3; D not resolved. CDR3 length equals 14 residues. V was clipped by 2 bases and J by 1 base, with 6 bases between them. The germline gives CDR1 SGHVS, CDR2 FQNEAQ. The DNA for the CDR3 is TGTGCCAGCAGCTTATACAAGTCTGGAAACACCATATATTTT. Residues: CASSLYKSGNTIYF.

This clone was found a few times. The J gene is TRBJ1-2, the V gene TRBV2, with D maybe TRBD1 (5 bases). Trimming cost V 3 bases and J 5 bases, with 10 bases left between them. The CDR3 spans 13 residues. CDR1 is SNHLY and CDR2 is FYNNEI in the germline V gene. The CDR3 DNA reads TGTGCCAGCAGTGACGAGGGGACTTATGGCTACACCTTC. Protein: CASSDEGTYGYTF.

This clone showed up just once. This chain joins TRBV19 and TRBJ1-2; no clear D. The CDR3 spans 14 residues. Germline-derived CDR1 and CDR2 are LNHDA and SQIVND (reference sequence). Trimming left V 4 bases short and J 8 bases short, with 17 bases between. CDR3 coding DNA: TGTGCCAGTAGTACCCCTTCCGGGAGCCGGGGCTACACCTTC. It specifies CASSTPSGSRGYTF.

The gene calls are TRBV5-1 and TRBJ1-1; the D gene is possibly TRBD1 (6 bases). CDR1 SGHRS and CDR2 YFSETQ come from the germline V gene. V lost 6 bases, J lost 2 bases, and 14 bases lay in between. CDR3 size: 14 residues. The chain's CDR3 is CASNLGGGNTEAFF. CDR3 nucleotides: TGCGCCAGCAACTTAGGCGGGGGCAACACTGAAGCTTTCTTT.

The CDR3 DNA sequence: TGTGCCAGCAGCAAACTGGGGGCCGGTGAAGCTTTCTTT. Amino acids: CASSKLGAGEAFF. The chain is built from TRBV14 and TRBJ1-1; D is possibly TRBD1 (6 bases). This CDR3 spans 13 amino acids. Germline values: CDR1 SGHDN, CDR2 FVKESK. The germline V and J ends were trimmed by 5 bases and 7 bases, with 14 bases remaining between them.

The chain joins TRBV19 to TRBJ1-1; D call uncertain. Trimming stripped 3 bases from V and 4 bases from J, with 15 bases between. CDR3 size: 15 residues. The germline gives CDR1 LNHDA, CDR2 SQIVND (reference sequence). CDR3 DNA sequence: TGTGCCAGTAGTATGACCGGGGTAGGTAGCACTGAAGCTTTCTTT. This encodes CASSMTGVGSTEAFF.

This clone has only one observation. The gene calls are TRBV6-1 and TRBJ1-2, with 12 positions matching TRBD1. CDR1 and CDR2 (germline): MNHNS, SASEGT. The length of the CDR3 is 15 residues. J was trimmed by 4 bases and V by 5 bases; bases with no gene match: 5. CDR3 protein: CASSPGTGGSYGYTF. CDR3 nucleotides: TGTGCCAGCAGTCCCGGGACAGGGGGCTCCTATGGCTACACCTTC.

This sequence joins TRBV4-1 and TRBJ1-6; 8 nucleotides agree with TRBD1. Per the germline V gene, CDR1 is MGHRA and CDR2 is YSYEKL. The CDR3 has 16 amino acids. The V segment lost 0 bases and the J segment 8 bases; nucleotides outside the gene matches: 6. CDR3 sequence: CASSQDGTGGYSPLHF. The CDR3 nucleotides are TGCGCCAGCAGCCAAGATGGTACAGGGGGATATTCACCCCTCCACTTT.

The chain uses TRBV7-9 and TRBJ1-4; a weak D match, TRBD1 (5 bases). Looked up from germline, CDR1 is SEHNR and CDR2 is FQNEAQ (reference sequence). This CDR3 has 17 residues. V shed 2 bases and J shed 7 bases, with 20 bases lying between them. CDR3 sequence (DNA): TGTGCCAGCAGCTTATGGGGCCCCCAGGGTGAGGTTGAAAAACTGTTTTTT. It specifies CASSLWGPQGEVEKLFF. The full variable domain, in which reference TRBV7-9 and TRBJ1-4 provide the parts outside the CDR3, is DTGVSQNPRHKITKRGQNVTFRCDPISEHNRLYWYRQTLGQGPEFLTYFQNEAQLEKSRLLSDRFSAERPKGSFSTLEIQRTEQGDSAMYLCASSLWGPQGEVEKLFFGSGTQLSVL.